Sequencing of this T cell receptor (beta chain) was carried out in a study of regulatory and conventional T cells in RAG deficiency. Clones were read by immunoSEQ multiplex PCR, and TCRdb kept only the in-frame ones, dropping some. Here the sample spans approximately 30,000 clones, 90% to 97% being singletons. CDR3 length: 14 amino acids. Germline V gives CDR1 GTSNPN, CDR2 SVGIG (reference sequence). A word on this clone: Relative to the germline gene, one junction end is altered; a read error may explain this.

Blood CD4+ CD25-low CD127-high conventional T cells supplied the genomic DNA template. These data were likewise used in another study, on regulatory T cells. As that report states: Amplification used 52 TRBV primers and 13 TRBJ primers.

The gene calls are TRBV30 and TRBJ2-5, with 8 bases identical to TRBD2. Sequenced input: CD25- CD4+ T cells sorted from blood. The receptor was isolated from a human donor in good health. CDR3 sequence reads: CAYSHLQSGGKQNF. For the CDR3, the DNA is TGTGCCTACTCCCATCTTCAAAGCGGGGGAAAACAGAACTTC.